The rows below give T cell receptor beta chains drawn from one sample of a study of neurological immune-mediated disorders. A single record per CDR3 protein comes from TCRdb applying MiXCR to the 5' RACE reads. Among 30,000 to 45,000 distinct CDR3 sequences listed, 10% were seen once. The material sequenced was PBMCs. These receptors all come from a woman aged 30 to 39 with HTLV-1-associated myelopathy (HAM/TSP). The CDR3 runs from the conserved cysteine through the conserved F or W. A D gene is named only where the DNA matches it firmly. Rows give clone size only sometimes, using once, few, many, or a class for an expanded clone.

D,V,J,length,size,CDR3,DNA
-,TRBV5-1,TRBJ2-5,13,-,CASSLRGAETQYF,TGCGCCAGCAGCTTGCGAGGGGCTGAGACCCAGTACTTC
-,TRBV20-1,TRBJ1-2,14,many,CSARVEVAVGGYTF,TGCAGTGCTAGGGTGGAGGTGGCCGTGGGAGGCTACACCTTC
-,TRBV5-1,TRBJ2-7,13,many,CASSFTGIYEQYF,TGCGCCAGCAGCTTCACAGGGATCTACGAGCAGTACTTC
TRBD2,TRBV3-1,TRBJ2-5,13,many,CASTSGGQETQYF,TGTGCCAGCACCAGCGGGGGCCAAGAGACCCAGTACTTC
-,TRBV12-3/TRBV12-4,TRBJ2-2,16,many,CASNPRAGAPTGELFF,TGTGCCAGCAACCCGCGGGCGGGGGCACCCACCGGGGAGCTGTTTTTT
TRBD2,TRBV6-1,TRBJ2-1,13,many,CASSEGTNNEQFF,TGTGCCAGCAGTGAGGGGACTAATAATGAGCAGTTCTTC
-,TRBV5-1,TRBJ1-4,13,many,CASSRRTNEKLFF,TGCGCCAGCAGCCGGAGGACTAATGAAAAACTGTTTTTT
-,TRBV7-9,TRBJ1-2,13,many,CASSLAGRDGYTF,TGTGCCAGCAGCTTAGCCGGGAGGGATGGCTACACCTTC
TRBD1,TRBV5-1,TRBJ1-1,17,many,CASSSTLFGQGYTEAFF,TGCGCCAGCAGCTCTACTCTCTTCGGACAGGGGTACACTGAAGCTTTCTTT
TRBD1,TRBV20-1,TRBJ1-5,14,many,CSARRTGQNQPQHF,TGCAGTGCTCGCCGGACAGGACAAAATCAGCCCCAGCATTTT
-,TRBV5-1,TRBJ1-1,12,many,CASSHQNTEAFF,TGCGCCAGCAGCCACCAGAACACTGAAGCTTTCTTT
-,TRBV7-2,TRBJ1-2,15,many,CASSLTPLGSYGYTF,TGTGCCAGCAGCTTAACCCCACTCGGGTCCTATGGCTACACCTTC
TRBD1,TRBV5-6,TRBJ2-3,16,many,CASSQGQSRSTDTQYF,TGTGCCAGCAGCCAGGGACAGTCAAGAAGCACAGATACGCAGTATTTT
-,TRBV5-1,TRBJ2-3,16,many,CASSAGGQAAADTQYF,TGCGCCAGCAGCGCGGGAGGACAGGCGGCGGCAGATACGCAGTATTTT
TRBD1,TRBV20-1,TRBJ2-7,15,few,CSARAGTGSSYEQYF,TGCAGTGCTAGGGCGGGGACAGGGAGCTCCTACGAGCAGTACTTC
-,TRBV12-3/TRBV12-4,TRBJ2-7,11,many,CASRGKYEQYF,TGTGCCAGCAGGGGGAAATACGAGCAGTACTTC